The rows below give T cell receptor beta chains drawn from one sample of a study of OX40 agonist ivuxolimab in advanced cancers. Measured with immunoSEQ multiplex PCR; TCRdb has only the in-frame clones, and not every one. The table shows over 20,000 clones, with approximately 78% occurring only once. The sample here was CD4+ or CD8+ T cells sorted from blood, taken in a trial of the OX40 agonist ivuxolimab. These TCRs come from an adult with an advanced solid tumor such as melanoma, head and neck, liver or kidney cancer. The CDR3 runs from the conserved cysteine through the conserved F or W. A D gene is named only where the DNA matches it firmly.

v_call d_call cdr3_aa
TRBV7-2 TRBD2 CASSLGPLAGSYNEQFF
TRBV28 . CASSFGEPRTQYF
TRBV28 TRBD2 CASSVVGGRLETQYF
TRBV7-9 TRBD1 CASSLQTGTDTQYF
TRBV28 . CASSFEGRGNQPQHF
TRBV28 . CASSSNGYTF
TRBV6-5 . CASSYSRLAGYTF
TRBV7-2 TRBD2 CASKWTSGSYNNEQFF
TRBV7-9 . CASSPGNEKLFF
TRBV27 . CASSLLGSTNEKLFF
TRBV7-2 . CASSPNPSSEKLFF
TRBV5-5 . CASSRNADGRNEQFF
TRBV7-2 . CASSLTSRETQYF
TRBV5-1 TRBD1 CASSSGTGYEQYF
TRBV6-5 . CASSPRPAEHNEQFF
TRBV28 . CASSLRGFGSEEKLFF
TRBV7-3 TRBD1 CASSFGTGDTEAFF
TRBV28 . CASTFPGSGNTEAFF
TRBV5-1 TRBD2 CASSLASSGGNTDTQYF
TRBV4-1 . CASSQSPQGIQPQHF
TRBV4-2 . CASSQDGALGLNEKLFF
TRBV7-2 . CASSTQGNTEAFF
TRBV30 . CAHGQYETQYF
TRBV5-1 TRBD1 CASSLVGQGEDGYTF
TRBV18 . CASSPGNSYEQYF
TRBV7-2 TRBD1 CASSPQGAASTDTQYF
TRBV5-8 . CASSIGQKVNQPQHF
TRBV6-6 . CASTLDRWYEQYF
TRBV11-1 . CASSLRQDYGYTF
TRBV19 . CASSMGRPDTQYF
TRBV7-9 . CASSPGLAKNIQYF
TRBV10-3 TRBD2 CAISESGLASYEQYF
TRBV7-3 . CASSPHSGAYEQYF
TRBV30 . CAWSADGDNQPQHF
TRBV7-2 TRBD1 CASGRQGPSETQYF
TRBV9 . CASSVEAGLTEAFF
TRBV18 . CASSPPGGANVLTF
TRBV4-3 . CASSQEITGRSYNSPLHF
TRBV9 TRBD2 CASSVAGGASGETQYF
TRBV5-1 . CASSSITGGQETQYF
TRBV4-2 TRBD2 CASSPGLAGVRGGELFF
TRBV5-4 TRBD2 CASSGKERGEQYF
TRBV11-2 . CASSFQDFYQETQYF
TRBV30 . CAWSRTSGLNYEQYF
TRBV2 . CASSGTTYNEQFF
TRBV5-5 . CASSSYSERTQGGYTF
TRBV6-5 . CASSYSGRPVYGYTF
TRBV18 TRBD1 CASSNRQGALKTEAFF
TRBV28 . CASSSVRTGANVLTF
TRBV11-2 . CASSFSPRQETQYF
TRBV6-1 . CASSEAIGGGMNTEAFF
TRBV6-6 . CASSPRPAEHNEQFF
TRBV10-3 . CAISDQKGSYEQYF
TRBV7-9 . CAGDRLNTEAFF
TRBV28 . CASSLGGYNEQFF
TRBV18 . CASSPRDGAQGLSPLHF
TRBV6-1 . CASRASGKRANVLTF